Listed below are T cell receptor beta chains from one sample, sequenced in a study of control samples from healthy donors and cancer patients. Generated by immunoSEQ multiplex PCR, the TCRdb table keeps only in-frame clones and is missing some. This repertoire shows over 150,000 clones, about 90% found once; its top ten account for 2% to 2.5%. Source material: blood. The receptors originated from a middle-aged woman in good health. Both conserved end residues are part of each CDR3. D genes are given only for firm matches. Clone size is stated in some rows and not others, as once, few, many or a class when expanded.

cdr3_length	clone_size	d_call	v_call	j_call	cdr3_nt	cdr3_aa
12	.	.	TRBV7-2	TRBJ2-1	TGTGCCAGCAGCATGACGGTCGGTGAGCAGTTCTTC	CASSMTVGEQFF
15	.	.	TRBV6-1	TRBJ2-4	TGTGCCAGCAGTGAAGCCGTGGGGGCCGGGAACATTCAGTACTTC	CASSEAVGAGNIQYF
15	.	.	TRBV3-1/TRBV3-2	TRBJ2-5	TGTGCCAGCTCCCAACTAGTCCGTAAACAAGAGACCCAGTACTTC	CASSQLVRKQETQYF
18	.	TRBD2	TRBV7-6	TRBJ2-2	TGTGCCAGCAGCTTGACATATAGCGGGGCCCTTAATTACGGGGAGCTGTTTTTT	CASSLTYSGALNYGELFF
14	.	TRBD1	TRBV5-6	TRBJ1-1	TGTGCCAGCAGCTTGGACAGGGGAACCTCTGAAGCTTTCTTT	CASSLDRGTSEAFF
12	.	.	TRBV27	TRBJ2-3	TGTGCCAGCAGTTCGTGGCCGGGTACGCAGTATTTT	CASSSWPGTQYF
16	.	.	TRBV7-9	TRBJ1-6	TGTGCCAGCAGCTTAGTCCATGGGTCGGGTAATTCACCCCTCCACTTT	CASSLVHGSGNSPLHF
13	.	TRBD1	TRBV5-1	TRBJ1-2	TGCGCCAGCAGCACTGGACAGGGAGATGGCTACACCTTC	CASSTGQGDGYTF
14	.	TRBD2	TRBV5-8	TRBJ2-5	TGTGCCAGCAGCTACGCGGGGGGGGGAGAGACCCAGTACTTC	CASSYAGGGETQYF
16	.	TRBD1	TRBV7-6	TRBJ2-3	TGTGCCAGCAGCTTAGCGACTGGACAGGGGACAGATACGCAGTATTTT	CASSLATGQGTDTQYF
16	.	TRBD1	TRBV5-1	TRBJ1-2	TGCGCCAGCAGCTGGGGGGACAGGGGCTCCAACTATGGCTACACCTTC	CASSWGDRGSNYGYTF
14	.	.	TRBV11-2	TRBJ2-7	TGTGCCAGCAGCTTAGACAGTATCTCCTACGAGCAGTACTTC	CASSLDSISYEQYF
15	.	TRBD1	TRBV5-6	TRBJ1-1	TGTGCCAGCAGCTTGTCAGGGGGAGGGAACACTGAAGCTTTCTTT	CASSLSGGGNTEAFF
17	.	TRBD2	TRBV9	TRBJ2-2	TGTGCCAGCAGCGTCCCTAGCGGGGGGACGAACACCGGGGAGCTGTTTTTT	CASSVPSGGTNTGELFF
14	.	TRBD2	TRBV10-1	TRBJ2-7	TGCGCCAGCAGTTCGGGGCTAGCGGAGTACGAGCAGTACTTC	CASSSGLAEYEQYF
13	once	.	TRBV12-3/TRBV12-4	TRBJ1-1	TGTGCCAGCACCCTAATCCAGAACACTGAAGCTTTCTTT	CASTLIQNTEAFF
13	.	.	TRBV11-2	TRBJ2-7	TGTGCCAGCAGTCTGGGGACTTACTACGAGCAGTACTTC	CASSLGTYYEQYF
15	.	.	TRBV5-1	TRBJ2-1	TGCGCCAGCAGCTTGAGTACGAGCTCCTACAATGAGCAGTTCTTC	CASSLSTSSYNEQFF
15	.	.	TRBV21-1	TRBJ2-2	TGTGCCAGCAGCCATTTGGGGGGTATAACCGGGGAGCTGTTTTTT	CASSHLGGITGELFF
11	.	.	TRBV5-6	TRBJ1-2	TGTGCCAGCAGCTTGGCTCTGGGCTACACCTTC	CASSLALGYTF
14	few	.	TRBV7-6	TRBJ2-1	TGTGCCAGCAGCTTGGGATCAGGGGGGGATGAGCAGTTCTTC	CASSLGSGGDEQFF
14	.	TRBD1	TRBV5-1	TRBJ1-2	TGCGCCAGCAGCTGGGGACAGAGCGGAGAGGGCTACACCTTC	CASSWGQSGEGYTF
12	.	.	TRBV10-1	TRBJ1-4	TGCGCCAGCAGTGCCGGCGGGGAAAAACTGTTTTTT	CASSAGGEKLFF
15	.	TRBD2	TRBV7-2	TRBJ2-5	TGTGCCAGCAGCCCCCAGGGACTAGCGGAAGAGACCCAGTACTTC	CASSPQGLAEETQYF
12	.	.	TRBV28	TRBJ1-3	TGTGCCAGCAGTTTCCTAAGAAACACCATATATTTT	CASSFLRNTIYF